This T cell receptor beta chain was recorded in a study of molecular identifiers for immune sequencing clone quantification. The use of previously described methods and listed TCR primers produced the bulk TCR libraries. Using its own MiXCR run on the PCR reads, TCRdb lists one record per CDR3 protein. Here the sample spans approximately 590,000 distinct CDR3 sequences, roughly 27% being singletons. This CDR3 is 14 amino acids long. Looked up from germline, CDR1 is MDHEN and CDR2 is SYDVKM. The study's findings and limits: In CMV-specific effectors, clones above 20 copies held over 98% of molecules; naive, under 1%.

Naive CD8 T cells were sorted, and the gate applied was CD8+CD4-CCR7+CD45RA+. Comment on this clonotype: Its antigen is currently unknown. A much larger clone lies a single base off, so this may be a read error.

The chain employs TRBV28 and TRBJ2-3; a possible D gene is TRBD1 (5 bases). The receptor was isolated from a human donor in good health. Some libraries in this study had Jurkat cell RNA spiked in. The specimen was naive CD8+ T cells from blood, with Jurkat cell RNA spiked in. The subset here: FACS-sorted CD8+CD4-CCR7+CD45RA+ naive T cells. This chain's CDR3 is CASSFKRSTGTQYF. The CDR3 DNA sequence: TGTGCCAGCAGTTTTAAGCGTAGCACAGGTACGCAGTATTTT.